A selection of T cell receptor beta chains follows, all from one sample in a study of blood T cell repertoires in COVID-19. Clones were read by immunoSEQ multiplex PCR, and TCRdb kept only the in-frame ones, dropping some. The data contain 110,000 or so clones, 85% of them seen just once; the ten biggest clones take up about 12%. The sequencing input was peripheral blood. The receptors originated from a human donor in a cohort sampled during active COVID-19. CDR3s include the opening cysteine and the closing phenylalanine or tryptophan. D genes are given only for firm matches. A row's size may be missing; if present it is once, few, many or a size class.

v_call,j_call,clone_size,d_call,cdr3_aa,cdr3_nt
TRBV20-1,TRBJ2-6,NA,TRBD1,CSASRDRGGSGANVLTF,TGCAGTGCTAGTCGTGACAGGGGGGGGTCTGGGGCCAACGTCCTGACTTTC
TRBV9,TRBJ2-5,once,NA,CASSVGQQETQYF,TGTGCCAGCAGCGTAGGGCAGCAAGAGACCCAGTACTTC
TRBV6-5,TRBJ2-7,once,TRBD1,CASSRGQGSSEQYF,TGTGCCAGCAGCCGCGGACAGGGAAGTAGTGAGCAGTACTTC
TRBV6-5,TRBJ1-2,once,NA,CASKGGVQYGYTF,TGTGCCAGCAAAGGGGGGGTCCAATATGGCTACACCTTC
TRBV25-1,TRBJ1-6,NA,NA,CASRTEGNSPLHF,TGTGCCAGTAGGACGGAGGGTAATTCACCCCTCCACTTT
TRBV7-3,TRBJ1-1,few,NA,CASSLMSNTEAFF,TGTGCCAGCAGCTTAATGTCAAACACTGAAGCTTTCTTT
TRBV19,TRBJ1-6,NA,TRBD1,CASSPGTDPNSPLHF,TGTGCCAGTAGCCCCGGGACAGACCCTAATTCACCCCTCCACTTT
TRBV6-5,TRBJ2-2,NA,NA,CASRPAGTGELFF,TGTGCCAGCAGACCGGCGGGGACCGGGGAGCTGTTTTTT
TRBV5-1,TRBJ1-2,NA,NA,CASSLDTGYTF,TGCGCCAGCAGCTTGGACACTGGCTACACCTTC
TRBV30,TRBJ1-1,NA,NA,CAWNRVPNTEAFF,TGTGCCTGGAATCGGGTACCGAACACTGAAGCTTTCTTT
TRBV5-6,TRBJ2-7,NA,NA,CASNTVGRVTYEQYF,TGTGCCAGCAACACGGTTGGCAGGGTCACCTACGAGCAGTACTTC
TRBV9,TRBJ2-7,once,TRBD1,CASSQTSQQGPSYEQYF,TGTGCCAGCAGCCAAACCAGCCAACAGGGGCCCTCCTACGAGCAGTACTTC
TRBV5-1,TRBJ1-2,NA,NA,CASSFQEFYGYTF,TGCGCCAGCAGCTTCCAGGAATTCTATGGCTACACCTTC
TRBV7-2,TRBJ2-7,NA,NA,CASSLGSGSTYEQYF,TGTGCCAGCAGCTTGGGGTCGGGGTCAACCTACGAGCAGTACTTC
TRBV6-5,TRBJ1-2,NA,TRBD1,CASILDRANGYTF,TGTGCCAGCATTCTGGACAGGGCTAATGGCTACACCTTC
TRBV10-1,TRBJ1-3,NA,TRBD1,CASSGRRTGGIYSGNTIYF,TGCGCCAGCAGTGGCCGTAGGACAGGGGGCATCTACTCTGGAAACACCATATATTTT
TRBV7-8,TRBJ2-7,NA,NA,CASRPGHSSYEQYF,TGTGCCAGCAGGCCGGGACACAGCTCCTACGAGCAGTACTTC
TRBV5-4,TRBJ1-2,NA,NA,CASSLAQGPYGYTF,TGTGCCAGCAGCTTGGCCCAGGGTCCGTATGGCTACACCTTC